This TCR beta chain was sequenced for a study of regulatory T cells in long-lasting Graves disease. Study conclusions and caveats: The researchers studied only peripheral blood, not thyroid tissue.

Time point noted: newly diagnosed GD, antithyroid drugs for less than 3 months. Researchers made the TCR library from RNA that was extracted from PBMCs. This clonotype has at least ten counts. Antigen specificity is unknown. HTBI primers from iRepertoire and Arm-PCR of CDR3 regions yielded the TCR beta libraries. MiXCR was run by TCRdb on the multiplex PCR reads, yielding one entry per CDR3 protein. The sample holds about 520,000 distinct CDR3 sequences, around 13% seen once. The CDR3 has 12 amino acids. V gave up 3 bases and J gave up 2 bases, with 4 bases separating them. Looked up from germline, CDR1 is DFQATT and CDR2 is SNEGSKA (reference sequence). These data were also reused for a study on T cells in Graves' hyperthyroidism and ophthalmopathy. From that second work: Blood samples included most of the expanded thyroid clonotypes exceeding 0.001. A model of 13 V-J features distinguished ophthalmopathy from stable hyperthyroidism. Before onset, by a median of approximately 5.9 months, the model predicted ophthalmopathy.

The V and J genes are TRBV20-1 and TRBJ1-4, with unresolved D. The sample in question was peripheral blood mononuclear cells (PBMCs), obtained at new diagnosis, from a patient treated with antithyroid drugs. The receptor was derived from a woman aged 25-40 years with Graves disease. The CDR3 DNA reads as TGCAGTGCTAGCGACACTAATGAAAAACTGTTTTTT. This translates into CSASDTNEKLFF.